Listed below are T cell receptor beta chains from one sample, sequenced in a study of Graves' ophthalmopathy and Graves' hyperthyroidism. TCRdb re-analysed the multiplex PCR reads in MiXCR, keeping a single row per CDR3 protein. The repertoire holds 300,000 to 450,000 distinct CDR3 sequences, about a sixth seen once, with roughly 2.3% in the top ten. The sequenced sample was peripheral blood. These receptors came from an adult woman with stable Graves' hyperthyroidism. Each CDR3 is given with its conserved first and last residue. Each record gives: J gene, V gene, D gene, clone size, CDR3 DNA, CDR3 protein. D genes are given only for firm matches. Clone size is not always given. Where it is, it says once, few, many or a class for expanded clones.

>TRBJ1-5|TRBV19|.|many
TGTGCCAGTACCCCGCTGCAGGGTGGAACTTGGCCCCAGCATTTT
CASTPLQGGTWPQHF
>TRBJ2-7|TRBV20-1|TRBD2|many
TGCAGTGCTACTACCGGGACTAGCGGCAACCCCTACGAGCAGTACTTC
CSATTGTSGNPYEQYF
>TRBJ2-5|TRBV27|.|few
TGTGCCAGCAGTCCACCGGGACTCTTAACCCAGTACTTC
CASSPPGLLTQYF
>TRBJ1-1|TRBV7-9|TRBD1|.
TGTGCCAGCAGCCAGGGACCGGGACAGGGAGCTTTCTTT
CASSQGPGQGAFF
>TRBJ1-1|TRBV4-2|TRBD1|many
TGTGCCAGCAGCAAGGGACAGCGGAACACTGAAGCTTTCTTT
CASSKGQRNTEAFF
>TRBJ1-2|TRBV10-3|.|many
TGTGCCAACAGCCCAGGCTGGGCAGGGCTTAACTATGGCTACACCTTC
CANSPGWAGLNYGYTF
>TRBJ2-7|TRBV28|TRBD2|many
TGTGCCAGCAGTTCGGTATCAACTAGCGAGAACTACGAGCAGTACTTC
CASSSVSTSENYEQYF
>TRBJ2-5|TRBV2|.|few
TGTGCCAGCCAGGCCCAGGGATCTCAAGAGACCCAGTACTTC
CASQAQGSQETQYF
>TRBJ1-2|TRBV28|TRBD1|.
TGTGCCAGCAGTGCCGGAGGGACAGGGAACTATGGCTACACCTTC
CASSAGGTGNYGYTF
>TRBJ2-5|TRBV7-8|TRBD2|.
TGTGCTAGCAGCTTAGGACTAGCGGCTGACCAAGAGACCCAGTACTTC
CASSLGLAADQETQYF
>TRBJ2-5|TRBV25-1|TRBD2|.
TGTGCCAGCAGCTTTAGACAGGACCGGACTAGCGGGAACACAGAGACCCAGTACTTC
CASSFRQDRTSGNTETQYF
>TRBJ2-5|TRBV11-2|TRBD2|many
TGTGCCAGCAGCTTAGACGGGAGGAGAGAGGAGACCCAGTACTTC
CASSLDGRREETQYF
>TRBJ1-5|TRBV19|.|many
TGTGCCAGTAGTATAGGGGTGGGCAATCAGCCCCAGCATTTT
CASSIGVGNQPQHF
>TRBJ1-2|TRBV28|.|many
TGTGCCAGCAGAAGCGGGCAGGACTATGGCTACACCTTC
CASRSGQDYGYTF
>TRBJ1-1|TRBV6-2/TRBV6-3|TRBD1|.
TGTGCCAGCAGTTACGAAAAGGGGGCCACTGGCTCAGCTTTCTTT
CASSYEKGATGSAFF
>TRBJ2-7|TRBV24-1|.|.
TGTGCCACCAGTGACCGGGACGTTGGCGAGCAGTACTTC
CATSDRDVGEQYF
>TRBJ2-7|TRBV5-1|TRBD2|few
TGCGCCAGCAGAAAGCGGGAGGGCCAGGGTTCCTACGAGCAGTACTTC
CASRKREGQGSYEQYF
>TRBJ2-6|TRBV9|.|.
TGTGCCAGCAGCGTAGTGTCGGGGGGGGCCAACGTCCTGACTTTC
CASSVVSGGANVLTF
>TRBJ2-5|TRBV12-3/TRBV12-4|.|many
TGTGCCAGCAGCCGAGGTCAGCCCCAAGAGACCCAGTACTTC
CASSRGQPQETQYF
>TRBJ1-2|TRBV6-5|.|many
TGTGCCAGCAGTTACTCGGGGGCCACTAACTATGGCTACACCTTC
CASSYSGATNYGYTF
>TRBJ2-4|TRBV18|.|few
TGTGCCAGCTCACGTAGTAGGGGCGAACGAGAGTACTTC
CASSRSRGEREYF
>TRBJ2-2|TRBV27|TRBD2|many
TGTGCCAGCAGTACACCAGCGGGGCAGGACACCGGGGAGCTGTTTTTT
CASSTPAGQDTGELFF
>TRBJ2-7|TRBV12-3/TRBV12-4|TRBD1|many
TGTGCCAGCAGCCCTACGAACAGGGGCGGCTACGAGCAGTACTTC
CASSPTNRGGYEQYF
>TRBJ2-7|TRBV20-1|.|.
TGCAGTGCTAGAGATCGAGGGGGAACCTACGAGCAGTACTTC
CSARDRGGTYEQYF
>TRBJ1-6|TRBV6-1|.|.
TGTGCCAGCAGTGAACGGGGGATATATAATTCACCCCTCCACTTT
CASSERGIYNSPLHF
>TRBJ1-5|TRBV27|.|many
TGTGCCAGCAGTTCAGGGAGGAAGCCCCAGCATTTT
CASSSGRKPQHF
>TRBJ1-1|TRBV29-1|.|many
TGCAGCGTTGGGACAGCCCTAAATCAAACTGAAGCTTTCTTT
CSVGTALNQTEAFF
>TRBJ2-3|TRBV6-1|TRBD2|.
TGTGCCAGCAGTGGACTAGCGGGAGGGCCAGATACGCAGTATTTT
CASSGLAGGPDTQYF
>TRBJ2-4|TRBV11-2|.|many
TGTGCCAGCAGCCCAGTCGGCGACATTAAGTACTTC
CASSPVGDIKYF
>TRBJ2-7|TRBV2|.|many
TGTGCCAGCCATGGAATAGCGGTCTCCTACGAGCAGTACTTC
CASHGIAVSYEQYF
>TRBJ1-1|TRBV9|.|many
TGTGCCAGCAGCCCACAGCTGGGACTTTGGGGAACTGAAGCTTTCTTT
CASSPQLGLWGTEAFF
>TRBJ2-7|TRBV28|TRBD2|many
TGTGCCAGCAGTTCGGGACTAGCGACCACCTACGAGCAGTACTTC
CASSSGLATTYEQYF
>TRBJ2-7|TRBV15|.|many
TGTGCCACCAGCAGAGATGCAGGCTACGAGCAGTACTTC
CATSRDAGYEQYF
>TRBJ1-2|TRBV7-3|.|many
TGTGCCAGCAGCTTAACAGGGACGGACTATGGCTACACCTTC
CASSLTGTDYGYTF
>TRBJ2-5|TRBV9|TRBD1|.
TGTGCCAGCAGCGTAGTGGGACAGAGCCTGGAGACCCAGTACTTC
CASSVVGQSLETQYF
>TRBJ2-7|TRBV6-1|TRBD2|.
TGTGCCAGCAGGACTAGCGTCGCCTACGAGCAGTACTTC
CASRTSVAYEQYF
>TRBJ1-2|TRBV6-4|.|many
TGTGCCAGCAGCCCCGAGGGTCCGGGAAGGAATCTTAACTATGGCTACACCTTC
CASSPEGPGRNLNYGYTF
>TRBJ2-7|TRBV5-1|TRBD1|many
TGCGCCAGCAGCTTGACCGGGACAGGGCGCTACGAGCAGTACTTC
CASSLTGTGRYEQYF
>TRBJ2-7|TRBV29-1|.|many
TGCAGCGTTTCAAATCGACTGGCCTACGAGCAGTACTTC
CSVSNRLAYEQYF
>TRBJ1-1|TRBV5-1|.|.
TGCGCCAGCGGTAAGCCAGGGACCACTGAAGCTTTCTTT
CASGKPGTTEAFF
>TRBJ2-7|TRBV27|TRBD2|many
TGTGCCAGCAGTTCACGCATGACTAGCGGGAGGGCCTACGAGCAGTACTTC
CASSSRMTSGRAYEQYF
>TRBJ2-3|TRBV9|.|.
TGTGCCAGCAGCCGAGTTCCAAATACAGATACGCAGTATTTT
CASSRVPNTDTQYF
>TRBJ2-7|TRBV30|.|few
TGTGCCTCAACAAACAGGAGCTCCTACGAGCAGTACTTC
CASTNRSSYEQYF
>TRBJ2-5|TRBV12-3/TRBV12-4|.|many
TGTGCCAGCAGTTTTGGTAGAATCCGAGAGACCCAGTACTTC
CASSFGRIRETQYF
>TRBJ2-5|TRBV27|TRBD1|many
TGTGCCAGCAGTGCGCTGGGACAGCAAGAGACCCAGTACTTC
CASSALGQQETQYF
>TRBJ2-4|TRBV28|TRBD2|many
TGTGCCAGCAGTCTAGGACTAGCGCAAAACATTCAGTACTTC
CASSLGLAQNIQYF
>TRBJ1-2|TRBV6-1|.|.
TGTGCCAGCGCCAACGGGAGGGGCTACACCTTC
CASANGRGYTF
>TRBJ2-7|TRBV27|TRBD1|many
TGTGCCAGCAAGAGGACAGGGCGCAACGAGCAGTACTTC
CASKRTGRNEQYF
>TRBJ2-3|TRBV12-3/TRBV12-4|.|few
TGTGCCAGCAGTTTGATGGTCACAGATACGCAGTATTTT
CASSLMVTDTQYF
>TRBJ2-7|TRBV5-1|.|many
TGCGCCAGCCGCGGGGGGACAGGTCGCCACGAGCAGTACTTC
CASRGGTGRHEQYF